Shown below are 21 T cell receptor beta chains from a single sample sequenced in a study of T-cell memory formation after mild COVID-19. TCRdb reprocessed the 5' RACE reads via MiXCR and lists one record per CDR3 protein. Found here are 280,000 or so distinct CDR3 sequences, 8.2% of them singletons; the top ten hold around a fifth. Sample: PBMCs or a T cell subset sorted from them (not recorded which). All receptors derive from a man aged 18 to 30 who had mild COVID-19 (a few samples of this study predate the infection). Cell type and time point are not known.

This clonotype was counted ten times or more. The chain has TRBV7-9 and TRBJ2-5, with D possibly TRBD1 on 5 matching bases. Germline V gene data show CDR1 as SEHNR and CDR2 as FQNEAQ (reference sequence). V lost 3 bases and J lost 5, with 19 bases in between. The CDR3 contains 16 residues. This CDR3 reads CASSFPTQGISETQYF. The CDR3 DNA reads TGTGCCAGCAGCTTTCCGACCCAGGGTATATCGGAGACCCAGTACTTC.

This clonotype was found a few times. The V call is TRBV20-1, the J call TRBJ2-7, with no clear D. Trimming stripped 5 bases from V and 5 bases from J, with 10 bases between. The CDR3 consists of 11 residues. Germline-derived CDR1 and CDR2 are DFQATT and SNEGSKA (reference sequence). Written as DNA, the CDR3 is TGCAGTGCTCTAATTGGTGACGAGCAGTACTTC. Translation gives CSALIGDEQYF.

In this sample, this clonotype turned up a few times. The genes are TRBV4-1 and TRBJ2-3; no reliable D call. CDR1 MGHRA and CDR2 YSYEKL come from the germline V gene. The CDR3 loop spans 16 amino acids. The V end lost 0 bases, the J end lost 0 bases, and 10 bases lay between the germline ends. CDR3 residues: CASSQENSPSTDTQYF. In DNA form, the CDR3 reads TGCGCCAGCAGCCAAGAAAACAGTCCTAGCACAGATACGCAGTATTTT.

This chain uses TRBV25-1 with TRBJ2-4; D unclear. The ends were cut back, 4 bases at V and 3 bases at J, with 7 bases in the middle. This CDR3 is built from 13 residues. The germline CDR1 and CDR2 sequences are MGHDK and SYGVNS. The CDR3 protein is CASSGTLKNIQYF. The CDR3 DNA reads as TGTGCCAGCAGTGGGACCCTCAAAAACATTCAGTACTTC.

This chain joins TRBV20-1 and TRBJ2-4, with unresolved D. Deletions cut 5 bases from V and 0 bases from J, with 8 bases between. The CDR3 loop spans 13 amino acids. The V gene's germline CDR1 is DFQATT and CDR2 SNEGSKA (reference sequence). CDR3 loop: CSAVLVAKNIQYF. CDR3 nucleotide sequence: TGCAGTGCTGTGCTAGTAGCCAAAAACATTCAGTACTTC.

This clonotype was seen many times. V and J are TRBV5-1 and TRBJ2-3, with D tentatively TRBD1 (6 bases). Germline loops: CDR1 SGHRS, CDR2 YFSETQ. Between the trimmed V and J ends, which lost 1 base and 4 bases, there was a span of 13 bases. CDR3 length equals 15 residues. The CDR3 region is CASSLLSGDADTQYF. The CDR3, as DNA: TGCGCCAGCAGCTTGCTTTCAGGGGACGCAGATACGCAGTATTTT.

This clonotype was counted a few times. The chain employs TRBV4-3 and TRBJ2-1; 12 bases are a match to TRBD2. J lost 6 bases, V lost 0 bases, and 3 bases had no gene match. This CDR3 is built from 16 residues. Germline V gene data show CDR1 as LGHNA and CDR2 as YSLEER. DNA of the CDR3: TGCGCCAGCAGCCAAGATGGACTAGCGGGGAGCAATGAGCAGTTCTTC. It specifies CASSQDGLAGSNEQFF.

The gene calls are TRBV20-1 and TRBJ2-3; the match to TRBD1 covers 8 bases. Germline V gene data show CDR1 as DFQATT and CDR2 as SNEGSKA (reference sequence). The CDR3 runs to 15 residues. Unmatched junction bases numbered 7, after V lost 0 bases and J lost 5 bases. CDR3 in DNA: TGCAGTGCTAGAGATAAGGACAGGGAGAGAGATACGCAGTATTTT. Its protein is CSARDKDRERDTQYF.

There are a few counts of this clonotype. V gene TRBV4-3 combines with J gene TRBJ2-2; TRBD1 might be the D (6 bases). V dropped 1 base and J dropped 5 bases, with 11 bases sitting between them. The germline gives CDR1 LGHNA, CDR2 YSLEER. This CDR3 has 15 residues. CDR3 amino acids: CASSQGPGVTGELFF. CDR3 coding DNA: TGCGCCAGCAGCCAAGGTCCAGGGGTAACCGGGGAGCTGTTTTTT.

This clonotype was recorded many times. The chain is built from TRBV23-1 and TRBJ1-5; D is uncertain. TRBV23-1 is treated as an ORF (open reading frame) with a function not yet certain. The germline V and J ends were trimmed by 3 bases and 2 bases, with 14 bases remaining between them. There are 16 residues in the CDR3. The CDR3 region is CASSHLDRRGNQPQHF. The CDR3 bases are TGCGCCAGCAGTCACCTGGACCGGAGGGGCAATCAGCCCCAGCATTTT.

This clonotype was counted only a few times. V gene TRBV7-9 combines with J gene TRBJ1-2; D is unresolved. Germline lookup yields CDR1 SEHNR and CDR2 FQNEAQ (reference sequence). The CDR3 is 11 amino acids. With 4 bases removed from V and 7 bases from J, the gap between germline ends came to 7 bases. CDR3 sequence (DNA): TGTGCCAGCAGCTCTTGGCGTGGCTACACCTTC. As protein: CASSSWRGYTF.

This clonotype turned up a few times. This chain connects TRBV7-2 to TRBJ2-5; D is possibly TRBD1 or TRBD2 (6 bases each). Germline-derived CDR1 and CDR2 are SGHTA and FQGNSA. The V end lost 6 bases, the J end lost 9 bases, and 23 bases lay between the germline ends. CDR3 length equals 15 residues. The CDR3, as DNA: TGTGCCAGCAGGGGGCAGGGGACCCTCCCGGGGGCCCAGTACTTC. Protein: CASRGQGTLPGAQYF.

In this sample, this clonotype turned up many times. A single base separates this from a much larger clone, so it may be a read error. CDR3 loop: CASSVDTGELFF. CDR3 in DNA: TGTGCCAGCAGCGTAGACACCGGGGAGCTGTTTTTT. The chain uses TRBV9 and TRBJ2-2; D gene ambiguous. There are 12 residues in the CDR3. In germline, CDR1 is SGDLS, CDR2 YYNGEE. V lost 0 bases and J 3 bases, leaving 0 bases between the germline ends.

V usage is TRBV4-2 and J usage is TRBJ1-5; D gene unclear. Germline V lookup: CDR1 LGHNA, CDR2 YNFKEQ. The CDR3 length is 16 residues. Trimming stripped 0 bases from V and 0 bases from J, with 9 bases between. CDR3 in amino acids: CASSQDLSDSNQPQHF. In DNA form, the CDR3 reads TGTGCCAGCAGCCAAGATCTGTCGGATAGCAATCAGCCCCAGCATTTT.

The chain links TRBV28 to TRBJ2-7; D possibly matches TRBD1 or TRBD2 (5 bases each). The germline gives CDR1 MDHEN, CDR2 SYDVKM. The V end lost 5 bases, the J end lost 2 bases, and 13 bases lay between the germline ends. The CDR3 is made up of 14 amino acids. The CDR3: CASSLVGTPYEQYV. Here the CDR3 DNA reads TGTGCCAGCAGTCTTGTCGGGACCCCCTACGAGCAGTACGTC.

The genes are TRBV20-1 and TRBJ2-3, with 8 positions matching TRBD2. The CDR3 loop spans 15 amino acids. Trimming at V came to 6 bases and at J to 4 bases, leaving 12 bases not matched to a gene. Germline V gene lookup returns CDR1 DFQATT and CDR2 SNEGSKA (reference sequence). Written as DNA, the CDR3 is TGCAGTGCCCCTTCTGCGGGGGGCCCCCCAGATACGCAGTATTTT. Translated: CSAPSAGGPPDTQYF.

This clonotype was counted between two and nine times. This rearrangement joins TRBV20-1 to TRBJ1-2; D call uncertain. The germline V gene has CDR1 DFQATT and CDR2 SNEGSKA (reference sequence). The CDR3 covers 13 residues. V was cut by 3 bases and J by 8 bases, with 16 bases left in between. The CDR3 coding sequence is TGCAGTGCTAGCCCGGACCCCCTCGGGGGCTACACCTTC. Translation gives CSASPDPLGGYTF.

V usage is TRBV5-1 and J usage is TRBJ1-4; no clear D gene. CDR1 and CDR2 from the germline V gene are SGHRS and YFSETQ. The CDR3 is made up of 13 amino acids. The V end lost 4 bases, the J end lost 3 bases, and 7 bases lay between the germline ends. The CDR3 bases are TGCGCCAGCAGCCGTTTGGCTAATGAAAAACTGTTTTTT. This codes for CASSRLANEKLFF.

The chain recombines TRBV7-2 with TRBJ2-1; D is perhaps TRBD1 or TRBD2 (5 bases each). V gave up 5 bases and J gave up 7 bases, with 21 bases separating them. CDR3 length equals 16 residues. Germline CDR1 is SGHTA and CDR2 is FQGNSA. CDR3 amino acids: CASSLGERAWGNEQFF. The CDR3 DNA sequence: TGTGCCAGCAGCCTTGGGGAGAGGGCGTGGGGGAATGAGCAGTTCTTC.

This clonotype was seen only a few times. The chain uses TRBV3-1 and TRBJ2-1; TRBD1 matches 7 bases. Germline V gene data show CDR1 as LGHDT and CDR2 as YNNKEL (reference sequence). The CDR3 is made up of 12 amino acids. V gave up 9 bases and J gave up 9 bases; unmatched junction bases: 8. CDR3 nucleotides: TGTGCCAGTTCCGGGACAGAAGCTGAGCAGTTCTTC. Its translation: CASSGTEAEQFF.

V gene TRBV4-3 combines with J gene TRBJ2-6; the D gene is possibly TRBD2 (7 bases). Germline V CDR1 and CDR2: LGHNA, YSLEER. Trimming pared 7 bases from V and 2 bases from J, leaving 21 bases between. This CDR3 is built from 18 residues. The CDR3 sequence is CASTIIPGGGPGANVLTF. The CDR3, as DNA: TGCGCCAGCACCATCATCCCGGGGGGCGGCCCTGGGGCCAACGTCCTGACTTTC.